These 6 T cell receptor beta chains share one sample of origin, sequenced in a study of cytomegalovirus exposure and HLA in healthy donors. Amplification used 60 Vbeta primers and 13 Jbeta primers. Measured with immunoSEQ multiplex PCR; TCRdb has only the in-frame clones, and not every one. Reported are 130,000 or so clones; the ten largest clones contain around 1.6%. The sequenced sample consisted of PBMCs. The source of these receptors is a woman in her 40s in good health and CMV-seropositive.

J is TRBJ2-7 and V is TRBV15; TRBD1 agrees at 7 bases. The trim removed 3 bases at V and 4 bases at J, leaving 6 bases unmatched. CDR1 LNHNV and CDR2 YYDKDF come from the germline V gene (reference sequence). The CDR3 has 14 residues. The DNA for the CDR3 is TGTGCCACCAGCAGCCGGGACAGTAGTTACGAGCAGTACTTC. Residues: CATSSRDSSYEQYF.

The chain uses TRBV7-2 and TRBJ2-3; D might be TRBD2 (6 bases). Trimming took 2 bases from V and 1 from J, leaving 10 bases between them. Germline V CDR1 and CDR2: SGHTA, FQGNSA. There are 15 residues in the CDR3. Written as DNA, the CDR3 is TGTGCCAGCAGCTTAAGGGCTAGCGGCACAGATACGCAGTATTTT. It translates to CASSLRASGTDTQYF.

V is TRBV6-6 and J is TRBJ2-2, with 7 positions matching TRBD1. Per the germline V gene, CDR1 is MNHNY and CDR2 is SVGAGI (reference sequence). The CDR3 has 13 amino acids. Trimming at V came to 11 bases and at J to 4 bases, leaving 7 bases not matched to a gene. CDR3 coding DNA: TGTGCCCACCGAGGGGGCTTCACCGGGGAGCTGTTTTTT. It translates to CAHRGGFTGELFF.

The CDR3 loop reads CAISDWLALGNEQFF. In DNA, the CDR3 is TGTGCCATCAGTGATTGGCTAGCGTTGGGGAATGAGCAGTTCTTC. The V call is TRBV10-3, the J call TRBJ2-1; perhaps TRBD2 as D (6 bases). V lost 3 bases, J lost 7 bases, and 16 bases lay in between. Germline loops: CDR1 ENHRY, CDR2 SYGVKD. This CDR3 has 15 amino acids.

The gene calls are TRBV5-4 and TRBJ2-5; possibly TRBD1 for D (6 bases). This CDR3 has 16 amino acids. In germline, CDR1 is SGHNT, CDR2 YYREEE (reference sequence). The germline V and J ends were trimmed by 4 bases and 2 bases, with 18 bases remaining between them. In DNA, the CDR3 is TGTGCCAGCAGCGGTTGGGGTACAGGGAGTCAAGAGACCCAGTACTTC. It is translated as CASSGWGTGSQETQYF.

V and J are TRBV5-1 and TRBJ1-3, with D unresolved. Trimming shortened V by 4 bases and J by 0 bases, and 11 bases separated the two germline ends. There are 15 residues in the CDR3. Germline V gene sequence: CDR1 SGHRS, CDR2 YFSETQ. The CDR3 region is CASSPQVASGNTIYF. DNA of the CDR3: TGCGCCAGCAGCCCACAAGTTGCCTCTGGAAACACCATATATTTT.